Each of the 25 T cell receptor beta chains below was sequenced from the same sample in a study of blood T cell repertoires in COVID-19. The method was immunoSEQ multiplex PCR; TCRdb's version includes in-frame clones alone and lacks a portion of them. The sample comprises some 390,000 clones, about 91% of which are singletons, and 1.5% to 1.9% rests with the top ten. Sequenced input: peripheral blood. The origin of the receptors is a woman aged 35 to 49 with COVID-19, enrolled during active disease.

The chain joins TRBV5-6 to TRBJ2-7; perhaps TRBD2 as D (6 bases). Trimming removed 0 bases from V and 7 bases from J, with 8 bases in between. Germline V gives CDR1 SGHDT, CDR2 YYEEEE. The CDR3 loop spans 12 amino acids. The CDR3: CASSLVGGEQYF. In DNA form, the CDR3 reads TGTGCCAGCAGCTTGGTGGGGGGTGAGCAGTACTTC.

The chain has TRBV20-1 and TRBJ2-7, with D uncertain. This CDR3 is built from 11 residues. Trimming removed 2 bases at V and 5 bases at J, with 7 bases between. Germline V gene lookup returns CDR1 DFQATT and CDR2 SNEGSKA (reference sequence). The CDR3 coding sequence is TGCAGTGCTAGAATAGTAGACGAGCAGTACTTC. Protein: CSARIVDEQYF.

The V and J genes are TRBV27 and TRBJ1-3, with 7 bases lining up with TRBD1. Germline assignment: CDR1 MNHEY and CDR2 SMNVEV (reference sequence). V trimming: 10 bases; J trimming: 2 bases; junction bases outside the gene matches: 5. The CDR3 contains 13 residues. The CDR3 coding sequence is TGTGCCACCGTAGACAGGGCTGGAAACACCATATATTTT. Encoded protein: CATVDRAGNTIYF.

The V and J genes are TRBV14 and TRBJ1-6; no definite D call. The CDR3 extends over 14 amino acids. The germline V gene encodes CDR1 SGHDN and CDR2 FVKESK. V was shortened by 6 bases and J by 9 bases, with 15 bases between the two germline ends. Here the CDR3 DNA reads TGTGCCAGCAGTCACATCGACCGGAGTTCACCCCTCCACTTT. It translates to CASSHIDRSSPLHF.

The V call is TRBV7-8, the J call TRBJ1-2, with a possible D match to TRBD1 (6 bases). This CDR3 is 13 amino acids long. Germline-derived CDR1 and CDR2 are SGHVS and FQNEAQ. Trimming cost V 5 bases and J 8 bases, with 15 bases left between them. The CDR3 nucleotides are TGTGCCAGCAGCCTGAGAAACAGGGCCGGCTACACCTTC. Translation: CASSLRNRAGYTF.

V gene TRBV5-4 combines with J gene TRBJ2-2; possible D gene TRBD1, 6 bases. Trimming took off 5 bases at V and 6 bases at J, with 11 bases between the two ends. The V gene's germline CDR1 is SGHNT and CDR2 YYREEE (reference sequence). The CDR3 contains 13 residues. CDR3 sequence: CASSKQGPGELFF. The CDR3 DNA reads TGTGCCAGCAGTAAACAGGGACCCGGGGAGCTGTTTTTT.

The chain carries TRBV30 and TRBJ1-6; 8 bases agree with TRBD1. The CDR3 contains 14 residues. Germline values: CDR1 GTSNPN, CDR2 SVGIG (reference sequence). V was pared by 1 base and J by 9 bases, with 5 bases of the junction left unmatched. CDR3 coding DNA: TGTGCCTGGAGTGAGGGGACAGGAGCTTCACCCCTCCACTTT. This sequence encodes CAWSEGTGASPLHF.

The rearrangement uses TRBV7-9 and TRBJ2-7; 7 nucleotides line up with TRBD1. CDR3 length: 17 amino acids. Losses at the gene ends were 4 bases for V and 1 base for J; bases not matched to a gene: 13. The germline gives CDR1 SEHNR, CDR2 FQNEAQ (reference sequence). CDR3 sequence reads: CASSSIHQDRRSYEQYF. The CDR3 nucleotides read TGTGCCAGCAGCTCTATACATCAGGACAGGAGATCCTACGAGCAGTACTTC. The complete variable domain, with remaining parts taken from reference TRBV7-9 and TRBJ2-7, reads DTGVSQNPRHKITKRGQNVTFRCDPISEHNRLYWYRQTLGQGPEFLTYFQNEAQLEKSRLLSDRFSAERPKGSFSTLEIQRTEQGDSAMYLCASSSIHQDRRSYEQYFGPGTRLTVT.

CDR3 nucleotide sequence: TGTGCCAGCAGCTTTAGGGGACAGGGGAGCACCGGGGAGCTGTTTTTT. This encodes CASSFRGQGSTGELFF. This chain joins TRBV7-6 and TRBJ2-2; 10 bases align to TRBD1. The CDR3 sequence is 16 residues long. The germline gives CDR1 SGHVS, CDR2 FNYEAQ. The V segment lost 3 bases and the J segment 4 bases; nucleotides outside the gene matches: 5. Variable domain in full (rest from reference TRBV7-6 and TRBJ2-2): GAGVSQSPRYKVTKRGQDVALRCDPISGHVSLYWYRQALGQGPEFLTYFNYEAQQDKSGLPNDRFSAERPEGSISTLTIQRTEQRDSAMYRCASSFRGQGSTGELFFGEGSRLTVL.

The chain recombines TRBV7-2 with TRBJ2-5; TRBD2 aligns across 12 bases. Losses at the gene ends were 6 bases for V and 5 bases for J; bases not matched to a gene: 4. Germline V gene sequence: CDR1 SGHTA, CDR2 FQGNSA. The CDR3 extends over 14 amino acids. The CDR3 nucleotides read TGTGCCAGCAGAACCGGACTAGCGGGGGAGACCCAGTACTTC. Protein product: CASRTGLAGETQYF.

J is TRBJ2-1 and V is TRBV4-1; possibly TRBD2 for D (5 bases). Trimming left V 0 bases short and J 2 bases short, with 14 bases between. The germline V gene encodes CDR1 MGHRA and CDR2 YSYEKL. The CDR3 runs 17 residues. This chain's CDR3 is CASSQDLGLAAYNEQFF. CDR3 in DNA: TGCGCCAGCAGCCAAGACCTCGGGCTAGCCGCCTACAATGAGCAGTTCTTC.

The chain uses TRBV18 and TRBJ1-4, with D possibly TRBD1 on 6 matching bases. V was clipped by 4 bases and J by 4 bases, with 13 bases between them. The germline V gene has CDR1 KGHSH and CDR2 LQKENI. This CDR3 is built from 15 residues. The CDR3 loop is CASSRTGTSNEKLFF. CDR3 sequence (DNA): TGTGCCAGCTCACGCACCGGGACAAGTAATGAAAAACTGTTTTTT. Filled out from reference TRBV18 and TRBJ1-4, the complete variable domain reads NAGVMQNPRHLVRRRGQEARLRCSPMKGHSHVYWYRQLPEEGLKFMVYLQKENIIDESGMPKERFSAEFPKEGPSILRIQQVVRGDSAAYFCASSRTGTSNEKLFFGSGTQLSVL.

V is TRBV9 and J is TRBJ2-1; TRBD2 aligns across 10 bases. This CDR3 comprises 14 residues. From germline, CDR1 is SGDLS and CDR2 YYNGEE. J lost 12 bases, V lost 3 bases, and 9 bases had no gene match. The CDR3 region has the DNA TGTGCCAGCAGCGCTCCTAGCGGGAGTCTGGGGCAGTTCTTC. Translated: CASSAPSGSLGQFF.

CDR3 sequence reads: CASSYQGGYNEQFF. DNA for the CDR3: TGTGCCAGCAGTTACCAGGGAGGCTACAATGAGCAGTTCTTC. The rearrangement joins TRBV2 to TRBJ2-1; a weak D match, TRBD2 (6 bases). V lost 5 bases and J lost 3, with 11 bases in between. This CDR3 is 14 amino acids long. Germline V gives CDR1 SNHLY, CDR2 FYNNEI.

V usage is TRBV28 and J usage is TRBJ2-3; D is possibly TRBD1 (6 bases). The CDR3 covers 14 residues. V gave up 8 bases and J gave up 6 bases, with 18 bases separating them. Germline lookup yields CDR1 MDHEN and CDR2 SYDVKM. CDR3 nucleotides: TGTGCCAGCTGGGGGCCCGGTCAATCGGATACGCAGTATTTT. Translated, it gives CASWGPGQSDTQYF.

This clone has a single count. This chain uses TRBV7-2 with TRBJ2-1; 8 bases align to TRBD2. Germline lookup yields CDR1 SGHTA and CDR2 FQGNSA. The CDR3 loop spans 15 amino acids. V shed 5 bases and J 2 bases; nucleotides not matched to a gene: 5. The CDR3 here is CASSPREAPYNEQFF. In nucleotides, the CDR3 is TGTGCCAGCAGCCCGCGGGAGGCTCCCTACAATGAGCAGTTCTTC.

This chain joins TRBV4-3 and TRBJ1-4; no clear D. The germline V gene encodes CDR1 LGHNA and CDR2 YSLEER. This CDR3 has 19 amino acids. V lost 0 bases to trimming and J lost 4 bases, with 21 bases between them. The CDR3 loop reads CASSQESGKIPRNNEKLFF. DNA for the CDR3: TGCGCCAGCAGCCAAGAGTCGGGGAAAATACCAAGAAATAATGAAAAACTGTTTTTT.

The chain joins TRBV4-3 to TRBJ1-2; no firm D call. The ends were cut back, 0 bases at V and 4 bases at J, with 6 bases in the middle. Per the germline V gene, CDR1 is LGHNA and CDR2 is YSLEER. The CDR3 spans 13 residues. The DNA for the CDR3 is TGCGCCAGCAGCCAAGACTCCCCCTATGGCTACACCTTC. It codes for CASSQDSPYGYTF.

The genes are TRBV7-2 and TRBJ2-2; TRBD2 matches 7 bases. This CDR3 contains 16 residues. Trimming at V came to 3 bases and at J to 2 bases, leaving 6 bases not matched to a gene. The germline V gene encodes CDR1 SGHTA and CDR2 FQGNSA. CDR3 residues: CASSFQSSGNTGELFF. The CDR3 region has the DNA TGTGCCAGCAGCTTCCAATCTAGCGGTAACACCGGGGAGCTGTTTTTT.

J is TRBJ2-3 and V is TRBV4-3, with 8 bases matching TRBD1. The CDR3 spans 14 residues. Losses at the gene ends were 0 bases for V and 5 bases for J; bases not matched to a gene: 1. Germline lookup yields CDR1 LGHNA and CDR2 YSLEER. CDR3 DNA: TGCGCCAGCAGCCAAGACGGACAGGGAGATACGCAGTATTTT. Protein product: CASSQDGQGDTQYF.

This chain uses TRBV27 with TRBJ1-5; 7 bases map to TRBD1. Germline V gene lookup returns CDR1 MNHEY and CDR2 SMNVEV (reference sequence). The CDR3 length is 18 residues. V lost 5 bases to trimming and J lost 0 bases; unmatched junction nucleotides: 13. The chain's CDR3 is CASSPQRGHKYSNQPQHF. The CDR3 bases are TGTGCCAGCAGTCCCCAAAGGGGGCATAAATATAGCAATCAGCCCCAGCATTTT.

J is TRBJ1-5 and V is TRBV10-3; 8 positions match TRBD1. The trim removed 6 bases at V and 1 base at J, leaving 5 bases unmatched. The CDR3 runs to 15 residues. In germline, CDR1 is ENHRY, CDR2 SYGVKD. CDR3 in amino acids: CAIRGDRWSNQPQHF. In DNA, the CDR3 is TGTGCCATCAGGGGGGACAGGTGGAGCAATCAGCCCCAGCATTTT.

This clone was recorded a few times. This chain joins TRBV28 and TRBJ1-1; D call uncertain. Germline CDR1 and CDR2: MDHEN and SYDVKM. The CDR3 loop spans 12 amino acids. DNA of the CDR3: TGTGTCATAAGAGGGATCGGGCCTGAAGCTTTCTTT. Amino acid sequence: CVIRGIGPEAFF.

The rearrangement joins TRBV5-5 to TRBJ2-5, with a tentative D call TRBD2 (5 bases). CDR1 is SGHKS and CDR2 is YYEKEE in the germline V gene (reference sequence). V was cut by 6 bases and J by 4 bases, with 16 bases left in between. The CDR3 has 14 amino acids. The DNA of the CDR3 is TGTGCCAGCACCCCGGAGGCGGCCCGAGAGACCCAGTACTTC. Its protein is CASTPEAARETQYF.

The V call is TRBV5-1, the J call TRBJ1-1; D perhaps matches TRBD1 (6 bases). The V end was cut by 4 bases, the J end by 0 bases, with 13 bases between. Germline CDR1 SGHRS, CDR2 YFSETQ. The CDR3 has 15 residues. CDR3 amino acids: CASSPTGGMNTEAFF. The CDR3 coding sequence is TGCGCCAGCAGCCCGACTGGGGGCATGAACACTGAAGCTTTCTTT.